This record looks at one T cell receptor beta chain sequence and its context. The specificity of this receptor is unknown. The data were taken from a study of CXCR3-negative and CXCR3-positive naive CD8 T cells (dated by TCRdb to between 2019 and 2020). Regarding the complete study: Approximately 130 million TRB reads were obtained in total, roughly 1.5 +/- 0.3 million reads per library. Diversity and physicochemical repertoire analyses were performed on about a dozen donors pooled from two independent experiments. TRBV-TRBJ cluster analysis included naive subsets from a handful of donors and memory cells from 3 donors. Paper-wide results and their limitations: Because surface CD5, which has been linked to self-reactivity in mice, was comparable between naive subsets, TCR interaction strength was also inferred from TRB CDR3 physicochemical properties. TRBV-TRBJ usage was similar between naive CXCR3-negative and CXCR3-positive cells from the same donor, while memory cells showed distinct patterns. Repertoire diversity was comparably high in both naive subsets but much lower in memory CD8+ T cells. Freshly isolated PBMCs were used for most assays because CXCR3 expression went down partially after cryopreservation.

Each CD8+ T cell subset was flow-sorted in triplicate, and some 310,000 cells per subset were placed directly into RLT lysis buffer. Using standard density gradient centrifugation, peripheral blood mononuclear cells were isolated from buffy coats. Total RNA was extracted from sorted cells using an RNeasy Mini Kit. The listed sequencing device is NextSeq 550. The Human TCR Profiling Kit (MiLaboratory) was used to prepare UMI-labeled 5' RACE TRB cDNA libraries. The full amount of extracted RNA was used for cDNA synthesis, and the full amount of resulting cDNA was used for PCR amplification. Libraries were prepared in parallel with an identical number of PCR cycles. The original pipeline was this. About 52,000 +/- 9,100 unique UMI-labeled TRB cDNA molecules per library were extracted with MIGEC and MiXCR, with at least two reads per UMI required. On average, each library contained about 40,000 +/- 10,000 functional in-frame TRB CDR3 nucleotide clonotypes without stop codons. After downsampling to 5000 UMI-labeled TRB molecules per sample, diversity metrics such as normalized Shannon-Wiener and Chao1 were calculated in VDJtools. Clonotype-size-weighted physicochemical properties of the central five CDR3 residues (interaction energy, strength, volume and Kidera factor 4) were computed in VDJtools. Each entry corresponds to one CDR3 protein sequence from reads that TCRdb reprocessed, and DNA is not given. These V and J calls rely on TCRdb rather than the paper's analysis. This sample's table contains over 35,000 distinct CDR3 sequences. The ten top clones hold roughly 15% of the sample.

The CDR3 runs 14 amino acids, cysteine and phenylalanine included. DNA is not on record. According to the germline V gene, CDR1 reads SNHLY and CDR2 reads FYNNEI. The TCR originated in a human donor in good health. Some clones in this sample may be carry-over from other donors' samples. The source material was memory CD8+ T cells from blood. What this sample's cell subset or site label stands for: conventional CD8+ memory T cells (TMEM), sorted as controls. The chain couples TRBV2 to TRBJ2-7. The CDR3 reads CASSEWGISYEQYF.